A single sample gave rise to the 17 T cell receptor beta chains below, sequenced in a study of blood T cell repertoires in COVID-19. Using immunoSEQ multiplex PCR, the repertoire was profiled, and TCRdb retains in-frame clones only, with some absent. This table holds 310,000 or so clones, more than 75% found once. Sequencing was done on a sample of peripheral blood. These receptors were taken from a man in his fifties or sixties with active or convalescent COVID-19.

The V and J genes are TRBV11-2 and TRBJ2-3; 7 bases map to TRBD1. After removal of 3 bases from V and 4 bases from J, the junction contained 10 bases not matched to a gene. The CDR3 extends over 16 amino acids. CDR1 and CDR2 from the germline V gene are SGHAT and FQNNGV. CDR3 nucleotides: TGTGCCAGCAGCTTCGGTTCGCAGGGGGTTGCAGATACGCAGTATTTT. This gives the protein CASSFGSQGVADTQYF. The variable domain in full, with the rest retrieved from reference TRBV11-2 and TRBJ2-3, is EAGVAQSPRYKIIEKRQSVAFWCNPISGHATLYWYQQILGQGPKLLIQFQNNGVVDDSQLPKDRFSAERLKGVDSTLKIQPAKLEDSAVYLCASSFGSQGVADTQYFGPGTRLTVL.

This clone occurred once. J is TRBJ2-1 and V is TRBV28; 9 bases match TRBD2. CDR3 length: 16 residues. CDR1 is MDHEN and CDR2 is SYDVKM in the germline V gene. With 4 bases clipped from V and 8 bases from J, the junction kept 12 bases outside the gene matches. CDR3 in amino acids: CASSSPGVAGDDEQFF. Written as DNA, the CDR3 is TGTGCCAGCAGTTCCCCCGGGGTAGCGGGAGATGATGAGCAGTTCTTC.

The chain carries TRBV9 and TRBJ1-3; 7 nucleotides match TRBD1. The CDR3 runs to 16 residues. Germline loops: CDR1 SGDLS, CDR2 YYNGEE. The trim removed 0 bases at V and 0 bases at J, leaving 3 bases unmatched. The DNA for the CDR3 is TGTGCCAGCAGCGTAGAACAGGGGACCTCTGGAAACACCATATATTTT. Its translation: CASSVEQGTSGNTIYF.

The J gene is TRBJ1-2, the V gene TRBV19, with TRBD1 as a possible D gene (6 bases). Trimming shortened V by 4 bases and J by 2 bases, and 26 bases separated the two germline ends. This CDR3 is built from 19 residues. Germline V lookup: CDR1 LNHDA, CDR2 SQIVND (reference sequence). CDR3 sequence (DNA): TGTGCCAGTAGTACCATTAGAGGATACAGGGAGCCCTGGAACTATGGCTACACCTTC. Protein sequence: CASSTIRGYREPWNYGYTF.

The V and J genes are TRBV7-8 and TRBJ1-1; possibly TRBD1 for D (5 bases). The V end lost 4 bases, the J end lost 1 base, and 19 bases lay between the germline ends. Germline loops: CDR1 SGHVS, CDR2 FQNEAQ. The CDR3 extends over 17 amino acids. CDR3 region: CASSSSYFSDRNTEAFF. The CDR3 DNA follows: TGTGCCAGCAGCTCCTCGTACTTCTCTGACAGGAACACTGAAGCTTTCTTT.

The V and J genes are TRBV7-9 and TRBJ2-5; no reliable D call. Germline loops: CDR1 SEHNR, CDR2 FQNEAQ (reference sequence). The CDR3 contains 12 residues. V was cut by 6 bases and J by 5 bases, with 10 bases left in between. CDR3 DNA: TGTGCCAGCAGTCATATACTGGAGACCCAGTACTTC. Translating it yields CASSHILETQYF.

The V and J genes are TRBV9 and TRBJ2-4; TRBD1 might be the D (6 bases). The CDR3 totals 18 residues. Trimming shortened V by 1 base and J by 2 bases, and 19 bases separated the two germline ends. Per germline, CDR1 SGDLS and CDR2 YYNGEE. CDR3 DNA sequence: TGTGCCAGCAGCGTACGATCCACAGGGAATGAGACCAAAAACATTCAGTACTTC. It yields the protein CASSVRSTGNETKNIQYF.

CDR3 amino acids: CASRLLGLGDYEQYF. For the CDR3, the DNA is TGTGCCAGCAGGTTGTTGGGACTAGGGGACTACGAGCAGTACTTC. The chain combines TRBV27 with TRBJ2-7; TRBD2 aligns across 8 bases. The CDR3 is 15 amino acids. Germline loops: CDR1 MNHEY, CDR2 SMNVEV (reference sequence). Trimming at V came to 6 bases and at J to 3 bases, leaving 10 bases not matched to a gene.

The V gene is TRBV7-2, the J gene TRBJ2-1; 15 nucleotides align to TRBD2. Germline trimming cut 5 bases from V and 4 bases from J; bases unmatched to any gene: 9. Germline CDR1 reads SGHTA; CDR2 reads FQGNSA. CDR3 length: 18 residues. CDR3 sequence (DNA): TGTGCCAGCAGCCCCCTCGGACTAGCGGGGGGGCAATACAATGAGCAGTTCTTC. Protein: CASSPLGLAGGQYNEQFF.

The rearrangement joins TRBV28 to TRBJ1-5; 9 positions match TRBD1. The CDR3 sequence is 15 residues long. Looked up from germline, CDR1 is MDHEN and CDR2 is SYDVKM. V was pared by 5 bases and J by 5 bases, with 7 bases of the junction left unmatched. This chain's CDR3 is CASSPADRGDQPQHF. The CDR3 nucleotides read TGTGCCAGCAGTCCCGCGGACAGGGGAGATCAGCCCCAGCATTTT.

The V gene is TRBV19, the J gene TRBJ2-3; TRBD2 matches at 10 bases. J was trimmed by 2 bases and V by 10 bases; bases with no gene match: 9. Germline CDR1 LNHDA, CDR2 SQIVND (reference sequence). This CDR3 region has 15 residues. DNA for the CDR3: TGTGCCACCGCACCGACTAGCGGGTTCACAGATACGCAGTATTTT. Translation gives CATAPTSGFTDTQYF.

The chain recombines TRBV6-4 with TRBJ1-2, with D unresolved. The CDR3 is made up of 13 amino acids. Per germline, CDR1 MRHNA and CDR2 SNTAGT. V was cut by 3 bases and J by 2 bases, with 7 bases left in between. The CDR3 coding sequence is TGTGCCAGCAGTGATTCGGGGAACTATGGCTACACCTTC. Translation: CASSDSGNYGYTF.

The rearrangement joins TRBV10-3 to TRBJ1-2, with 7 bases identical to TRBD1. The CDR3 contains 15 residues. CDR1 and CDR2 from the germline V gene are ENHRY and SYGVKD. Trimming cost V 0 bases and J 5 bases; bases outside gene matches: 6. DNA of the CDR3: TGTGCCATCAGTGAGTCGAGACAGGGTTGGTATGGCTACACCTTC. It is translated as CAISESRQGWYGYTF.

Only a few counts were recorded for this clone. The chain recombines TRBV2 with TRBJ1-2, with D possibly TRBD1 on 5 matching bases. Germline CDR1 is SNHLY and CDR2 is FYNNEI. This CDR3 has 13 amino acids. Trimming shortened V by 8 bases and J by 2 bases, and 12 bases separated the two germline ends. CDR3 amino acids: CASRGVINYGYTF. The CDR3 coding sequence is TGTGCCAGCCGGGGGGTAATCAACTATGGCTACACCTTC.

This chain uses TRBV18 with TRBJ2-1; D possibly corresponds to TRBD2 (6 bases). CDR1 is KGHSH and CDR2 is LQKENI in the germline V gene. The CDR3 spans 16 residues. V gave up 6 bases and J gave up 5 bases, with 20 bases separating them. CDR3 loop: CASSAFYRDSNNEQFF. The CDR3 bases are TGTGCCAGCTCTGCGTTTTATCGGGACTCGAACAATGAGCAGTTCTTC.

V gene TRBV27 combines with J gene TRBJ1-1; 8 bases match TRBD1. V lost 5 bases and J lost 0; bases outside the gene matches: 5. This CDR3 is built from 15 residues. Germline CDR1 is MNHEY and CDR2 is SMNVEV (reference sequence). The CDR3 nucleotides are TGTGCCAGCAGTCTCAGGGGGCTGATGAACACTGAAGCTTTCTTT. It yields the protein CASSLRGLMNTEAFF.

V gene TRBV24-1 combines with J gene TRBJ2-7; tentatively, D is TRBD1 (6 bases). Trimming cost V 4 bases and J 2 bases, with 14 bases left between them. There are 15 residues in the CDR3. Germline lookup yields CDR1 KGHDR and CDR2 SFDVKD. CDR3 coding DNA: TGTGCCACCAGTGACTCCGGGACACTGACCTACGAGCAGTACTTC. This codes for CATSDSGTLTYEQYF.